These 26 T cell receptor beta chains originate from one sample sequenced in a study of human T cells and chemical hapten exposure. TCRdb analysed the RACE reads with MiXCR anew, one entry per CDR3 protein. The sample yields under 450,000 distinct CDR3 sequences, over 6% seen once. Noted time point: patch test 2, 6 weeks after DPC sensitization. The sample's treatment: therapeutic diphenylcyclopropenone sensitization with weekly scalp DPC. The material was whole blood, obtained in connection with sensitization to the hapten diphenylcyclopropenone (DPC). These receptors all stem from a woman younger than 35 with alopecia areata. Some clones in this sample may be carry-over from other donors' samples.

The V and J genes are TRBV20-1 and TRBJ1-1; D is unclear. Germline lookup yields CDR1 DFQATT and CDR2 SNEGSKA (reference sequence). The length of the CDR3 is 14 residues. The V end lost 2 bases, the J end lost 5 bases, and 15 bases lay between the germline ends. The CDR3 is CSARQILTGTEAFF. CDR3 nucleotides: TGCAGTGCTAGACAAATTTTGACGGGAACTGAAGCTTTCTTT.

This clonotype has ten or more counts. The J gene is TRBJ2-3, the V gene TRBV18; D tentatively reads TRBD1 or TRBD2 (6 bases each). The germline V gene encodes CDR1 KGHSH and CDR2 LQKENI. The CDR3 totals 17 residues. The V and J ends lost 1 base and 5 bases respectively, with 19 bases between them. CDR3 in DNA: TGTGCCAGCTCACCACAGTACTCGGAGGGGGAGAAAGATACGCAGTATTTT. Residues: CASSPQYSEGEKDTQYF.

In its sample, this clonotype was seen a few times. The V call is TRBV18, the J call TRBJ1-1, with D tentatively TRBD1 (5 bases). The CDR3 is made up of 14 amino acids. From germline, CDR1 is KGHSH and CDR2 LQKENI. Trimming pared 3 bases from V and 4 bases from J, leaving 12 bases between. CDR3 DNA sequence: TGTGCCAGCTCACCGCTTTTGGGGGGCACTGAAGCTTTCTTT. It codes for CASSPLLGGTEAFF.

This clonotype has a count of ten or more. The chain is built from TRBV10-3 and TRBJ1-4; no firm D call. The V end lost 3 bases, the J end lost 7 bases, and 12 bases lay between the germline ends. Germline values: CDR1 ENHRY, CDR2 SYGVKD. This CDR3 comprises 14 residues. The CDR3 DNA follows: TGTGCCATCAGTGACGTGGGAGAGGGTGAAAAACTGTTTTTT. Its translation is CAISDVGEGEKLFF.

This chain links TRBV6-5 with TRBJ2-7; D is possibly TRBD2 (5 bases). CDR3 length equals 15 residues. CDR1 is MNHEY and CDR2 is SVGAGI in the germline V gene. V lost 0 bases, J lost 2 bases, and 11 bases lay in between. CDR3 sequence reads: CASSYSIRGTYEQYF. CDR3 coding DNA: TGTGCCAGCAGTTACTCGATTCGGGGAACCTACGAGCAGTACTTC.

This clonotype appeared many times. The CDR3: CASSYSGQSNQPQHF. Written as DNA, the CDR3 is TGTGCCAGCAGTTACTCTGGACAGTCCAATCAGCCCCAGCATTTT. The chain joins TRBV6-5 to TRBJ1-5; D might be TRBD1 (6 bases). CDR1 is MNHEY and CDR2 is SVGAGI in the germline V gene. V was clipped by 0 bases and J by 3 bases, with 9 bases between them. This CDR3 has 15 amino acids.

This clonotype was counted between two and nine times. The chain employs TRBV27 and TRBJ1-2; 10 positions agree with TRBD1. The CDR3 totals 16 residues. The germline gives CDR1 MNHEY, CDR2 SMNVEV (reference sequence). Trimming took 1 base from V and 6 from J; bases not matched to a gene: 8. The CDR3 DNA reads TGTGCCAGCAGTTTATTCGGGACAGGGGTGGCAGATGGCTACACCTTC. It encodes CASSLFGTGVADGYTF.

A few counts support this clonotype. The rearrangement links TRBV7-2 to TRBJ1-6; TRBD1 might be the D (6 bases). Per the germline V gene, CDR1 is SGHTA and CDR2 is FQGNSA. V was pared by 1 base and J by 13 bases, with 8 bases between. CDR3 size: 12 residues. The CDR3 nucleotides read TGTGCCAGCAGCTTAGAGGGGGGCCCCCTCCACTTT. Encoded protein: CASSLEGGPLHF.

This clonotype was counted a few times. This chain uses TRBV4-2 with TRBJ1-5; D is ambiguous. The CDR3 sequence is 14 residues long. The V gene's germline CDR1 is LGHNA and CDR2 YNFKEQ. The V end was cut by 0 bases, the J end by 3 bases, with 6 bases between. The CDR3 DNA is TGTGCCAGCAGCCAAGAAGATTCCAATCAGCCCCAGCATTTT. Amino acids: CASSQEDSNQPQHF.

This clonotype has a count of ten or more. The chain combines TRBV4-1 with TRBJ2-2; 7 bases are a match to TRBD1. This CDR3 spans 15 amino acids. Trimming took 6 bases from V and 4 from J; bases not matched to a gene: 8. Germline CDR1 reads MGHRA; CDR2 reads YSYEKL. For the CDR3, the DNA is TGCGCCAGCAGTCGGGGACAGACTTCCACCGGGGAGCTGTTTTTT. Encoded protein: CASSRGQTSTGELFF.

This clonotype was recorded at least ten times. The V and J genes are TRBV28 and TRBJ1-1; perhaps TRBD1 as D (6 bases). Trimming took off 5 bases at V and 7 bases at J, with 14 bases between the two ends. CDR3 length equals 13 residues. Germline V lookup: CDR1 MDHEN, CDR2 SYDVKM. The CDR3 loop reads CASSPGVDSEAFF. The DNA for the CDR3 is TGTGCCAGCAGTCCCGGGGTGGACAGTGAAGCTTTCTTT.

This chain joins TRBV10-3 and TRBJ2-3, with no clear D. CDR1 is ENHRY and CDR2 is SYGVKD in the germline V gene. V lost 6 bases to trimming and J lost 3 bases, with 10 bases between them. This CDR3 region has 13 residues. CDR3 nucleotide sequence: TGTGCCATCAGGGCGTTGGTGACAGATACGCAGTATTTT. Its protein is CAIRALVTDTQYF.

This clonotype has more than one count but fewer than ten. The J gene is TRBJ2-7, the V gene TRBV6-5; 7 nucleotides agree with TRBD1. The CDR3 length is 14 residues. The germline V gene encodes CDR1 MNHEY and CDR2 SVGAGI. J lost 7 bases, V lost 0 bases, and 6 bases had no gene match. The CDR3 nucleotides read TGTGCCAGCAGTTACTCGCCCGACAGGGTTGAGCAGTACTTC. It codes for CASSYSPDRVEQYF.

This clonotype was detected many times. The chain joins TRBV7-2 to TRBJ1-2, with TRBD1 matching over 7 bases. The CDR3 has 18 amino acids. Germline CDR1 SGHTA, CDR2 FQGNSA. The junction had 15 bases not matched to a gene; V was cut back by 4 bases and J by 1 base. CDR3 DNA sequence: TGTGCCAGCAGCTCCGACTACTTAGGGACAGCACTTAACTATGGCTACACCTTC. It yields the protein CASSSDYLGTALNYGYTF.

This clonotype was observed at least ten times. The genes are TRBV6-5 and TRBJ2-6; 7 bases align to TRBD1. The CDR3 is made up of 21 amino acids. V gave up 0 bases and J gave up 0 bases; unmatched junction bases: 14. Germline V gene sequence: CDR1 MNHEY, CDR2 SVGAGI. CDR3 DNA sequence: TGTGCCAGCAGTTACTCGACGACAGGGCCCCGATTTTCCTCTGGGGCCAACGTCCTGACTTTC. It yields the protein CASSYSTTGPRFSSGANVLTF.

At least ten counts were recorded for this clonotype. The CDR3 bases are TGTGCCAGCAGGGGGACAAACAATCAGCCCCAGCATTTT. Protein: CASRGTNNQPQHF. The V call is TRBV12-3 or TRBV12-4, the J call TRBJ1-5; D perhaps matches TRBD1 (6 bases). The length of the CDR3 is 13 residues. V gave up 6 bases and J gave up 3 bases, with 9 bases separating them.

This clonotype came up many times. This rearrangement joins TRBV19 to TRBJ1-5, with 8 positions matching TRBD1. This CDR3 is built from 16 residues. Per the germline V gene, CDR1 is LNHDA and CDR2 is SQIVND (reference sequence). The V gene end was trimmed by 4 bases and the J gene end by 2 bases; junction bases not matched to a gene: 7. CDR3 DNA: TGTGCCAGTAGTAATTATGACAGGGGTGGCAATCAGCCCCAGCATTTT. Residues: CASSNYDRGGNQPQHF.

V and J are TRBV29-1 and TRBJ2-1, with TRBD1 matching 8 bases. Germline assignment: CDR1 SQVTM and CDR2 ANQGSEA. The CDR3 has 14 residues. Trimming at V came to 7 bases and at J to 0 bases, leaving 5 bases not matched to a gene. As DNA, the CDR3 is TGCAGCGCTCAAGACAGGGGCTCCTACAATGAGCAGTTCTTC. Protein product: CSAQDRGSYNEQFF.

This clonotype was recorded many times. The rearrangement joins TRBV6-1 to TRBJ2-3, with 10 bases identical to TRBD2. The CDR3 runs to 15 residues. The V and J ends lost 6 bases and 6 bases, in that order; junction bases with no gene match: 9. Germline CDR1 MNHNS, CDR2 SASEGT. DNA of the CDR3: TGTGCCAGCAGCGAGGTAGCGGGGGGCCCGGATACGCAGTATTTT. Amino acids: CASSEVAGGPDTQYF.

This clonotype was counted a few times. This chain connects TRBV3-1 to TRBJ1-5; D is unresolved. V was clipped by 3 bases and J by 3 bases, with 9 bases between them. Germline V gene lookup returns CDR1 LGHDT and CDR2 YNNKEL (reference sequence). The CDR3 spans 14 residues. CDR3 sequence reads: CASSQEGNNQPQHF. Here the CDR3 DNA reads TGTGCCAGCAGCCAGGAAGGGAACAATCAGCCCCAGCATTTT.

This clonotype was seen ten or more times. The chain joins TRBV27 to TRBJ1-5, with D possibly TRBD1 on 5 matching bases. V lost 8 bases, J lost 6 bases, and 17 bases lay in between. Germline V gene sequence: CDR1 MNHEY, CDR2 SMNVEV (reference sequence). The CDR3 runs to 14 residues. The CDR3 region has the DNA TGTGCCAGCTCTCCCGGGGGAGGGTTTCAGCCCCAGCATTTT. Amino acid sequence: CASSPGGGFQPQHF.

Remarks on this clonotype: This may arise from a read error, as a much more abundant clone is one base away. Here the CDR3 omits its conserved ending phenylalanine or tryptophan, so a read error is the likely source. V is TRBV5-1 and J is TRBJ1-6; no definite D call. This CDR3 spans 15 amino acids. Germline-derived CDR1 and CDR2 are SGHRS and YFSETQ. Between the trimmed V and J ends, which lost 0 bases and 11 bases, there was a span of 15 bases. The CDR3 DNA follows: TGCGCCAGCAGCTTGGCCGTGACCCGTGAGGCACCCCTCCACTTA. As protein: CASSLAVTREAPLHL.

Points on this clonotype: This clone may be a read error of a much larger clone one base away. This chain links TRBV6-5 with TRBJ1-4; TRBD1 matches 7 bases. CDR1 is MNHEY and CDR2 is SVGAGI in the germline V gene. This CDR3 comprises 15 residues. Written as DNA, the CDR3 is TGTGCCAGCAGTTACTCGACAGGGACCTATGAAAAACCGTTTTTT. Its protein is CASSYSTGTYEKPFF.

This clonotype was detected a few times. V gene TRBV12-3 or TRBV12-4 combines with J gene TRBJ2-3; the D is unclear. The CDR3 covers 13 residues. The V end was cut by 3 bases, the J end by 2 bases, with 6 bases between. The CDR3 DNA is TGTGCCAGCAGTTTTTGGCTCACAGATACGCAGTATTTT. Translated: CASSFWLTDTQYF.

The rearrangement joins TRBV7-2 to TRBJ2-7; 7 bases agree with TRBD1. The junction had 9 bases not matched to a gene; V was cut back by 5 bases and J by 2 bases. This CDR3 comprises 15 residues. Germline V CDR1 and CDR2: SGHTA, FQGNSA. The CDR3 sequence is CASSTPPGQTYEQYF. In DNA form, the CDR3 reads TGTGCCAGCAGCACTCCACCGGGACAGACCTACGAGCAGTACTTC.

The V and J genes are TRBV7-9 and TRBJ2-5, with no clear D. Germline V gene sequence: CDR1 SEHNR, CDR2 FQNEAQ (reference sequence). The CDR3 runs to 15 residues. V shed 0 bases and J shed 7 bases, with 15 bases lying between them. CDR3 amino acids: CASSLARLTFGTQYF. The CDR3 bases are TGTGCCAGCAGCTTAGCCCGACTTACCTTTGGGACCCAGTACTTC.